The clone carrying this T cell receptor beta chain came up a few times. What it recognizes is unknown. A junction end diverges from the germline sequence, so it may reflect a read error. The CDR3 end falls 3 residues outside the read, so it is completed with the germline J gene. Per germline, CDR1 SSHAT and CDR2 FNYEAQ (reference sequence). This CDR3 contains 15 residues. The sample is drawn from a study of T cell clonality in common variable immunodeficiency. General observations from the study: Compared with controls, CVID subjects had fewer shared TCRbeta clones. CVID patient heterogeneity limited repertoire-clinical complication correlations. Fewer deletions and N-nucleotide insertions were reportedly seen in common variable immunodeficiency TCR beta sequences.

Sequencing used immunoSEQ multiplex PCR; TCRdb keeps in-frame clones, though not all of them. The table records about 42,000 clones without singletons, the ten largest covering approximately 5.5%. CVID subjects were 15 female and just under 30 male, aged 9 to 64. Most patients and controls had Caucasian heritage. The gene calls are TRBV7-7 and TRBJ2-1, with TRBD2 as a possible D gene (5 bases). The source material was peripheral blood mononuclear cells. The receptor was isolated from a human donor with common variable immunodeficiency. CDR3 residues: CASSLGAESYNEQFF. CDR3 bases read: TGTGCTAGCAGCTTGGGAGCGGAGTCCTACAATGAG. Together with reference TRBV7-7 and TRBJ2-1, the CDR3 gives the full variable domain: GAGVSQSPRYKVTKRGQDVTLRCDPISSHATLYWYQQALGQGPEFLTYFNYEAQPDKSGLPSDRFSAERPEGSISTLTIQRTEQRDSAMYRCASSLGAESYNEQFFGPGTRLTVL.